These T cell receptor beta chains were read from a single sample in a study of T cell repertoires in cytomegalovirus infection. TCRdb redid the calling of the reads with MiXCR, one entry per CDR3 protein. The sample consists of 700,000 to 850,000 distinct CDR3 sequences, 32% of them appearing once. No antigens are known for them. The sample consisted of cultured CD8+ T cells from PBMCs, taken from culture after CMV antigen stimulation. Every receptor here comes from a human donor in good health (CMV status not recorded). Some clones in this sample may be carry-over from other donors' samples. Each CDR3 is given with its conserved first and last residue. Each record gives: V gene, clone size, J gene, D gene, CDR3 DNA, CDR3 protein. D genes are given only for firm matches. The listing skips clone size in some rows; elsewhere it reads once, few, many or a size class.

v_gene: TRBV7-6
abundance: few
j_gene: TRBJ2-7
d_gene: NA
CDR3nt: TGTGCCAGCAGCTCCCCCAGGAACTACGAGCAGTACTTC
CDR3aa: CASSSPRNYEQYF

v_gene: TRBV7-9
abundance: NA
j_gene: TRBJ1-6
d_gene: TRBD1
CDR3nt: TGTGCCAGCAGCAACACAGGGGGGGCAGTTGGCTCACCCCTCCACTTT
CDR3aa: CASSNTGGAVGSPLHF

v_gene: TRBV6-1
abundance: many
j_gene: TRBJ2-2
d_gene: NA
CDR3nt: TGTGCCAGCAGTGCCCCGGGACACTCGAACACCGGGGAGCTGTTTTTT
CDR3aa: CASSAPGHSNTGELFF

v_gene: TRBV9
abundance: NA
j_gene: TRBJ2-1
d_gene: TRBD2
CDR3nt: TGTGCCAGCAGCGTAGGGACGGGGGGGCGCGGTGAGCAGTTCTTC
CDR3aa: CASSVGTGGRGEQFF

v_gene: TRBV12-3/TRBV12-4
abundance: NA
j_gene: TRBJ2-2
d_gene: TRBD2
CDR3nt: TGTGCCAGCGGCTTCTTAGCGGGCGGGGAGCTGTTTTTT
CDR3aa: CASGFLAGGELFF

v_gene: TRBV19
abundance: few
j_gene: TRBJ1-5
d_gene: NA
CDR3nt: TGTGCCAGTAGTATAAGCCCGCGGGTAATTAGCAATCAGCCCCAGCATTTT
CDR3aa: CASSISPRVISNQPQHF

v_gene: TRBV27
abundance: NA
j_gene: TRBJ2-2
d_gene: TRBD2
CDR3nt: TGTGCCAGCAGCCCTGCCCTAGCGGGGGCGAACACCGGGGAGCTGTTTTTT
CDR3aa: CASSPALAGANTGELFF

v_gene: TRBV6-2/TRBV6-3
abundance: few
j_gene: TRBJ2-1
d_gene: NA
CDR3nt: TGTGCCAGCGATAAGGGTAGCTCCTACAATGAGCAGTTCTTC
CDR3aa: CASDKGSSYNEQFF

v_gene: TRBV27
abundance: NA
j_gene: TRBJ1-2
d_gene: NA
CDR3nt: TGTGCCAGCAGTTTCCAGGGCTACACCTTC
CDR3aa: CASSFQGYTF

v_gene: TRBV7-2
abundance: NA
j_gene: TRBJ2-1
d_gene: TRBD1
CDR3nt: TGTGCCAGCAGCTTAGTGCTAAGACAGGGTACGGATGAGCAGTTCTTC
CDR3aa: CASSLVLRQGTDEQFF

v_gene: TRBV27
abundance: NA
j_gene: TRBJ1-1
d_gene: TRBD1
CDR3nt: TGTGCCAGCAGTAGACAGGGGCCGTACTCTGAAGCTTTCTTT
CDR3aa: CASSRQGPYSEAFF

v_gene: TRBV12-3/TRBV12-4
abundance: few
j_gene: TRBJ2-5
d_gene: NA
CDR3nt: TGTGCCAGCAGTACAACTTCTAGCGTCGACGAGACCCAGTACTTC
CDR3aa: CASSTTSSVDETQYF

v_gene: TRBV15
abundance: NA
j_gene: TRBJ2-7
d_gene: NA
CDR3nt: TGTGCCACCAGCAGAGATGGGTCTAGGTTTTACGAGCAGTACTTC
CDR3aa: CATSRDGSRFYEQYF

v_gene: TRBV7-9
abundance: NA
j_gene: TRBJ2-5
d_gene: NA
CDR3nt: TGTGCCAACAGCTTAGCGGGACAGTACCAAGAGACCCAGTACTTC
CDR3aa: CANSLAGQYQETQYF

v_gene: TRBV7-9
abundance: few
j_gene: TRBJ2-1
d_gene: TRBD2
CDR3nt: TGTGCCAGCAGACCCCGATTAGCGGGGGGCAACATTCTGGAGTTCTTC
CDR3aa: CASRPRLAGGNILEFF

v_gene: TRBV7-7
abundance: once
j_gene: TRBJ2-3
d_gene: NA
CDR3nt: TGTGCTAGCAGCCCGGGATCAGACACAGATACGCAGTATTTT
CDR3aa: CASSPGSDTDTQYF

v_gene: TRBV7-8
abundance: many
j_gene: TRBJ1-2
d_gene: NA
CDR3nt: TGTGCCAGCAGCTCCGAGGGGATTTGGGGTGGTGGCTACACCTTC
CDR3aa: CASSSEGIWGGGYTF

v_gene: TRBV11-3
abundance: many
j_gene: TRBJ2-1
d_gene: TRBD1
CDR3nt: TGTGCCAGCAGCTTTGGACAGGGAAGTTACAATGAGCAGTTCTTC
CDR3aa: CASSFGQGSYNEQFF

v_gene: TRBV27
abundance: few
j_gene: TRBJ1-2
d_gene: NA
CDR3nt: TGTGCCAGCAGTTTCCGGGGGAGTTTAGCTAACTATGGCTACACCTTC
CDR3aa: CASSFRGSLANYGYTF

v_gene: TRBV10-3
abundance: once
j_gene: TRBJ1-4
d_gene: TRBD1
CDR3nt: TGTGCCATCAGTGAGGGGACAGCAACTAATGAAAAACTGTTTTTT
CDR3aa: CAISEGTATNEKLFF

v_gene: TRBV12-5
abundance: NA
j_gene: TRBJ1-1
d_gene: NA
CDR3nt: TGTGCTAGTGGTTTGGTCTTTTACAGGAACACTGAAGCTTTCTTT
CDR3aa: CASGLVFYRNTEAFF

v_gene: TRBV14
abundance: NA
j_gene: TRBJ1-1
d_gene: NA
CDR3nt: TGTGCCAGCAGCCAAGACTGGGGGTCCCACACTGAAGCTTTCTTT
CDR3aa: CASSQDWGSHTEAFF

v_gene: TRBV25-1
abundance: NA
j_gene: TRBJ2-7
d_gene: NA
CDR3nt: TGTGCCAGCAGTGTGGGGAGCGGCACCTACGAGCAGTACTTC
CDR3aa: CASSVGSGTYEQYF

v_gene: TRBV7-3
abundance: many
j_gene: TRBJ2-3
d_gene: TRBD2
CDR3nt: TGTGCCAGCAGTTTTCTGGGACTACCTGGCACAGATACGCAGTATTTT
CDR3aa: CASSFLGLPGTDTQYF

v_gene: TRBV7-9
abundance: NA
j_gene: TRBJ2-2
d_gene: NA
CDR3nt: TGTGCCAGCAGCTTACAGGGGGAGCTGTTTTTT
CDR3aa: CASSLQGELFF

v_gene: TRBV24-1
abundance: NA
j_gene: TRBJ2-1
d_gene: TRBD1
CDR3nt: TGTGCCACCAGTGATTTGGCAGAGACAGGGAGTGTCAATGAGCAGTTCTTC
CDR3aa: CATSDLAETGSVNEQFF

v_gene: TRBV27
abundance: NA
j_gene: TRBJ2-7
d_gene: TRBD2
CDR3nt: TGTGCCAGCAGTTTATTTGCGGGGGGGCCCTACGAGCAGTACTTC
CDR3aa: CASSLFAGGPYEQYF

v_gene: TRBV6-5
abundance: few
j_gene: TRBJ2-3
d_gene: NA
CDR3nt: TGTGCCAGCAGTTGGGACACATCTAGCACAGATACGCAGTATTTT
CDR3aa: CASSWDTSSTDTQYF

v_gene: TRBV7-2
abundance: many
j_gene: TRBJ2-1
d_gene: TRBD1
CDR3nt: TGTGCCAGCAGCTTACAACTACAGGGGAGTGAGCAGTTCTTC
CDR3aa: CASSLQLQGSEQFF

v_gene: TRBV6-2/TRBV6-3
abundance: NA
j_gene: TRBJ1-1
d_gene: NA
CDR3nt: TGTGCCACTATTGGACAGCCTAGTACTGAAGCTTTCTTT
CDR3aa: CATIGQPSTEAFF

v_gene: TRBV7-6
abundance: few
j_gene: TRBJ1-3
d_gene: NA
CDR3nt: TGTGCCAGCACCCAGGACAGTTTCTCTGGAAACACCATATATTTT
CDR3aa: CASTQDSFSGNTIYF

v_gene: TRBV7-6
abundance: many
j_gene: TRBJ2-1
d_gene: TRBD2
CDR3nt: TGTGCCAGCAGCCAGGGACTAGCGGGTATCAATGAGCAGTTCTTC
CDR3aa: CASSQGLAGINEQFF

v_gene: TRBV4-1
abundance: few
j_gene: TRBJ2-1
d_gene: NA
CDR3nt: TGCGCCAGCAGCCAAGATCTGAGGGGGGCCGGGGAGCAGTTCTTC
CDR3aa: CASSQDLRGAGEQFF

v_gene: TRBV27
abundance: few
j_gene: TRBJ2-3
d_gene: NA
CDR3nt: TGTGCCAGCGGCCTACGAAGCACAGATACGCAGTATTTT
CDR3aa: CASGLRSTDTQYF

v_gene: TRBV10-3
abundance: NA
j_gene: TRBJ2-1
d_gene: NA
CDR3nt: TGTGCCATCAGTGAGTCCCATCGAGCCTACAATGAGCAGTTCTTC
CDR3aa: CAISESHRAYNEQFF

v_gene: TRBV7-1
abundance: NA
j_gene: TRBJ1-2
d_gene: TRBD1
CDR3nt: TGTGTCAGCAGCACCGCCGGGACAGGGGGCTTTGGCTACACCTTC
CDR3aa: CVSSTAGTGGFGYTF

v_gene: TRBV7-9
abundance: few
j_gene: TRBJ2-6
d_gene: NA
CDR3nt: TGTGCCAGCAGCTCGACGGACGGCCCCGCGATGGGGGCCAACGTCCTGACTTTC
CDR3aa: CASSSTDGPAMGANVLTF

v_gene: TRBV12-3/TRBV12-4
abundance: NA
j_gene: TRBJ1-1
d_gene: NA
CDR3nt: TGTGCCAGCAGTTTAACAGGGACAATGAACACTGAAGCTTTCTTT
CDR3aa: CASSLTGTMNTEAFF

v_gene: TRBV12-5
abundance: many
j_gene: TRBJ2-7
d_gene: TRBD1
CDR3nt: TGTGCTAGTGGTTCCGGGACAGGGTACGGCGAGCAGTACTTC
CDR3aa: CASGSGTGYGEQYF

v_gene: TRBV19
abundance: NA
j_gene: TRBJ2-7
d_gene: TRBD1
CDR3nt: TGTGCCAGTAGTATGGGACAGCGTACCTACGAGCAGTACTTC
CDR3aa: CASSMGQRTYEQYF

v_gene: TRBV6-5
abundance: few
j_gene: TRBJ2-6
d_gene: TRBD1
CDR3nt: TGTGCCAGCAGTTACCACATAGGGACAGGACTCTCTGGGGCCAACGTCCTGACTTTC
CDR3aa: CASSYHIGTGLSGANVLTF

v_gene: TRBV20-1
abundance: NA
j_gene: TRBJ1-2
d_gene: NA
CDR3nt: TGCAGTGCCATCCGGAAGCAGGGCGGTGGCTACACCTTC
CDR3aa: CSAIRKQGGGYTF

v_gene: TRBV28
abundance: NA
j_gene: TRBJ2-2
d_gene: NA
CDR3nt: TGTGCCAGCAGTTTAATTGGGTCGGCCGGGGAGCTGTTTTTT
CDR3aa: CASSLIGSAGELFF

v_gene: TRBV6-5
abundance: NA
j_gene: TRBJ1-1
d_gene: NA
CDR3nt: TGTGCCACCGTATCGCAGGGAATGAACACTGAAGCTTTCTTT
CDR3aa: CATVSQGMNTEAFF

v_gene: TRBV28
abundance: NA
j_gene: TRBJ1-1
d_gene: NA
CDR3nt: TGTGCCAGCAGTTATCCCTTCGAGCTCACTGAAGCTTTCTTT
CDR3aa: CASSYPFELTEAFF

v_gene: TRBV7-6
abundance: few
j_gene: TRBJ1-5
d_gene: NA
CDR3nt: TGTGCCAGCAGCTTAGGAGGGGCAGGGGAGCCCCAGCATTTT
CDR3aa: CASSLGGAGEPQHF

v_gene: TRBV6-1
abundance: NA
j_gene: TRBJ2-2
d_gene: NA
CDR3nt: TGTGCCAGCAGTGTAGCGGTGGGGGGGGAGCTGTTTTTT
CDR3aa: CASSVAVGGELFF

v_gene: TRBV27
abundance: NA
j_gene: TRBJ1-3
d_gene: NA
CDR3nt: TGTGTCAGCAGTTTGGCGGCCACCTCTGGAAACACCATATATTTT
CDR3aa: CVSSLAATSGNTIYF

v_gene: TRBV7-3
abundance: many
j_gene: TRBJ1-1
d_gene: NA
CDR3nt: TGTGCCAGCAGCTTAGGCCCGGGACCTGGGGCGAACACTGAAGCTTTCTTT
CDR3aa: CASSLGPGPGANTEAFF

v_gene: TRBV7-9
abundance: NA
j_gene: TRBJ2-3
d_gene: NA
CDR3nt: TGTGCCAGCAGCTTAGCTGACATCTCTAGCACAGATACGCAGTATTTT
CDR3aa: CASSLADISSTDTQYF

v_gene: TRBV7-9
abundance: few
j_gene: TRBJ1-6
d_gene: TRBD1
CDR3nt: TGTGCCAGCAGCTGGCGGGACAGGCCTTTTGACCTCCACTTT
CDR3aa: CASSWRDRPFDLHF

v_gene: TRBV12-5
abundance: few
j_gene: TRBJ1-5
d_gene: NA
CDR3nt: TGTGCTAGTGGTTTTTCAGGGGGCAATCAGCCCCAGCATTTT
CDR3aa: CASGFSGGNQPQHF

v_gene: TRBV27
abundance: NA
j_gene: TRBJ1-1
d_gene: NA
CDR3nt: TGTGCCAGCAGTAGGGGGTTTGGGGCCACAGAGGAAGCTTTCTTT
CDR3aa: CASSRGFGATEEAFF